This TCR beta chain was recorded in a study of T-cell reconstitution after alpha-beta-depleted transplantation in children. TCRbeta library preparation incorporated unique molecular identifiers. MiXCR was run by TCRdb on the PCR reads, yielding one entry per CDR3 protein. The repertoire holds a few hundred thousand distinct CDR3 sequences, with roughly 22% as singletons. This clonotype was counted between two and nine times. The sequences come from PBMCs from the stem cell graft donor, collected from the stem cell graft. This receptor was identified in a human donor who donated a stem cell graft to a child with acute myeloid leukemia.

The chain's CDR3 is CASSSQGWAGGGNEQFF. The CDR3 DNA reads as TGTGCCAGCAGCTCACAAGGGTGGGCGGGGGGAGGTAATGAGCAGTTCTTC. The chain couples TRBV7-3 to TRBJ2-1; 8 bases are shared with TRBD2. CDR1 and CDR2 (germline): SGHTA, FQGTGA. Trimming cost V 4 bases and J 7 bases; bases outside gene matches: 15. The length of the CDR3 is 17 residues.